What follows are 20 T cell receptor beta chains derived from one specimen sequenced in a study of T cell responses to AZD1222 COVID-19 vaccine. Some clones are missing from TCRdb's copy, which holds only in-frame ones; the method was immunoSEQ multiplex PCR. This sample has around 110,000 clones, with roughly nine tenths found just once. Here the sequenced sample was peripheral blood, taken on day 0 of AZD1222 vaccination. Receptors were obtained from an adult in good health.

The CDR3 loop reads CASSQDGTLYGYTF. CDR3 DNA sequence: TGCGCCAGCAGCCAAGATGGGACCCTCTATGGCTACACCTTC. This chain links TRBV4-3 with TRBJ1-2; tentative D call: TRBD1 (5 bases). Between the trimmed V and J ends, which lost 0 bases and 4 bases, there was a span of 9 bases. The CDR3 runs to 14 residues. The germline gives CDR1 LGHNA, CDR2 YSLEER.

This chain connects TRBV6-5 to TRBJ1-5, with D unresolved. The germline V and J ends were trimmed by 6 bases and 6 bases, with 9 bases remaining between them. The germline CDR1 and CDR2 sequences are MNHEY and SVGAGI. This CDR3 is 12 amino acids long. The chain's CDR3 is CASSRTSQPQHF. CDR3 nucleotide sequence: TGTGCCAGCAGCCGGACCAGTCAGCCCCAGCATTTT.

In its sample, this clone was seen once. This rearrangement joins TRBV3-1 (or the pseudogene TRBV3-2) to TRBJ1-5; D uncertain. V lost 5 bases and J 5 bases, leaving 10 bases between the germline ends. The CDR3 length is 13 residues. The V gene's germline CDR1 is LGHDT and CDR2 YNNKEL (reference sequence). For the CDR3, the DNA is TGTGCCAGCAGCGGCGAACTTGATCAGCCCCAGCATTTT. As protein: CASSGELDQPQHF.

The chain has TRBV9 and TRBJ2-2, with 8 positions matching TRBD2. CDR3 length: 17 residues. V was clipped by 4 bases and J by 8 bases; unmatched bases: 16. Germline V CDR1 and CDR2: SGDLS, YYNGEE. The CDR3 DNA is TGTGCCAGCAGCCTTGGACTAGCCGACCGGTCATTGGGGGAGCTGTTTTTT. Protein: CASSLGLADRSLGELFF.

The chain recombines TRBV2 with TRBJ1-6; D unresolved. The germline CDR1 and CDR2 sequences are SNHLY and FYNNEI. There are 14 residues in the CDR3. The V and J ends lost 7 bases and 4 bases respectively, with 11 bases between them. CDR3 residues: CASTSQIYNSPLHF. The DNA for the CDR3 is TGTGCCAGCACGTCACAGATATATAATTCACCCCTCCACTTT.

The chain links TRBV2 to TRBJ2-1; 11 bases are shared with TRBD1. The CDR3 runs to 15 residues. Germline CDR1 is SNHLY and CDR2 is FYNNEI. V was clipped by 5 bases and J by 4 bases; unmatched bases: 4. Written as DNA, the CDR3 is TGTGCCAGCAGTAAAGGACAGGGGGCTTACAATGAGCAGTTCTTC. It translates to CASSKGQGAYNEQFF.

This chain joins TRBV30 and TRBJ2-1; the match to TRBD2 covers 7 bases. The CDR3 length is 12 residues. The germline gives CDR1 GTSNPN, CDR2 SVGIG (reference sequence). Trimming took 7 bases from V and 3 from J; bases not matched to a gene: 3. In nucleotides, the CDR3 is TGTGCCTCCCAGCGGGGCTACAATGAGCAGTTCTTC. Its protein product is CASQRGYNEQFF.

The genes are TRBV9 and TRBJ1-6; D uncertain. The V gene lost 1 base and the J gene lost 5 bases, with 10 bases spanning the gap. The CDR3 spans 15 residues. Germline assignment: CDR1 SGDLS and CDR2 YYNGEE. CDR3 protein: CASSVRTDDNSPLHF. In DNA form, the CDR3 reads TGTGCCAGCAGCGTACGGACGGATGATAATTCACCCCTCCACTTT.

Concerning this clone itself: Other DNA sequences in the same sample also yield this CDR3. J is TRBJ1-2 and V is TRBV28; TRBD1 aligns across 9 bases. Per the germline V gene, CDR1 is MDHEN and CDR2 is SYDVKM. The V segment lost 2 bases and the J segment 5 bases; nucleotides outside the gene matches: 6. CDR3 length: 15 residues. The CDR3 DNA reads TGTGCCAGCAGTTTAGGACAGGGGCGGTGGTATGGCTACACCTTC. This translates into CASSLGQGRWYGYTF.

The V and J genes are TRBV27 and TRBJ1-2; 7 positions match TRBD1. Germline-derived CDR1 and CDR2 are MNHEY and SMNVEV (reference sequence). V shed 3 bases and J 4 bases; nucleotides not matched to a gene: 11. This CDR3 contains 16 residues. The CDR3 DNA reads TGTGCCAGCAGTTTTAGCTCGGGACAGCTTTTCTATGGCTACACCTTC. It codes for CASSFSSGQLFYGYTF.

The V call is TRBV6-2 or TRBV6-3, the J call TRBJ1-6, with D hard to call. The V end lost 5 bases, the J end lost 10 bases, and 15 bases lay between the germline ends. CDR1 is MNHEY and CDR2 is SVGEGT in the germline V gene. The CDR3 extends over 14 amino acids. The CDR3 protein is CASSPSGSRSPLHF. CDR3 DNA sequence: TGTGCCAGCAGTCCCTCGGGTAGCCGGTCACCCCTCCACTTT.

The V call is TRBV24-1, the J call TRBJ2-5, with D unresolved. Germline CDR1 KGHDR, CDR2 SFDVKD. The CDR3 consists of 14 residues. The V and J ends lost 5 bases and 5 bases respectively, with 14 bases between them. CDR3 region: CATSGYPFLETQYF. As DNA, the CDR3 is TGTGCCACCAGTGGCTATCCGTTTTTGGAGACCCAGTACTTC.

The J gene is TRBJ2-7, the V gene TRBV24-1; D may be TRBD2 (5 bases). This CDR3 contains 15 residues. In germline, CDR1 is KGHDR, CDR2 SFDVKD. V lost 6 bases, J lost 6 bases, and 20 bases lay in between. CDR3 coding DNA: TGTGCCACCAGTAAGGGAGCAGTTCCCTCTACCGAGCAGTACTTC. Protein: CATSKGAVPSTEQYF.

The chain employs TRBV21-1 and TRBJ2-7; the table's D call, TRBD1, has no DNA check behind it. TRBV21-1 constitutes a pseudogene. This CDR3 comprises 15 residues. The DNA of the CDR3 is TGTGCCAGCAGCAAAAGACAGCAAAACACTACGGGGCAGTACTTC. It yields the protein CASSKRQQNTTGQYF.

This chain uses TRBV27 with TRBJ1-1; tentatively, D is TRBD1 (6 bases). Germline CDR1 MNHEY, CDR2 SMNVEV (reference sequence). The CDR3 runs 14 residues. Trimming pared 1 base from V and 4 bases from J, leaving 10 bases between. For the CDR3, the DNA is TGTGCCAGCAGTTTATTAGGGGGAGGCACTGAAGCTTTCTTT. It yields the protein CASSLLGGGTEAFF.

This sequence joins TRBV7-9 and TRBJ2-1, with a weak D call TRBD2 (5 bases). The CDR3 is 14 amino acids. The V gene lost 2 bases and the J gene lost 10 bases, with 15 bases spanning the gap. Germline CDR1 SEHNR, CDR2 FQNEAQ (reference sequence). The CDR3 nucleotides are TGTGCCAGCAGCTTACCGGGATTGGGAATCGAGCAGTTCTTC. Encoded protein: CASSLPGLGIEQFF.

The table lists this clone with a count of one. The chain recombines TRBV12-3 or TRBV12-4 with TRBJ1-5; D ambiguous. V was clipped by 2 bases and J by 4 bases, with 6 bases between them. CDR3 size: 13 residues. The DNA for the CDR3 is TGTGCCAGCAGTTTACGGGGTAATCAGCCCCAGCATTTT. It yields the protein CASSLRGNQPQHF.

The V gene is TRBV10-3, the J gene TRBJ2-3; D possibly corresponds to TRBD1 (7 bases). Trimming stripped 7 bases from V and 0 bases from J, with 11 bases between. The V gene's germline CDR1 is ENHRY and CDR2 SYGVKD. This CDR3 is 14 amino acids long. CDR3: CAITPGGSTDTQYF. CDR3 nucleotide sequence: TGTGCCATCACTCCAGGGGGGAGCACAGATACGCAGTATTTT.

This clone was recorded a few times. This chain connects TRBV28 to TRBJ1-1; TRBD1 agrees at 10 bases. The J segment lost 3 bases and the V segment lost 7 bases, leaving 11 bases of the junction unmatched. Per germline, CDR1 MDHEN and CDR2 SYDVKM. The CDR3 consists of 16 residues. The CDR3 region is CASKIVGQGSDTEAFF. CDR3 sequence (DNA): TGTGCCAGCAAAATCGTGGGACAGGGGAGCGACACTGAAGCTTTCTTT. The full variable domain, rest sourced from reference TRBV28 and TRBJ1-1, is DVKVTQSSRYLVKRTGEKVFLECVQDMDHENMFWYRQDPGLGLRLIYFSYDVKMKEKGDIPEGYSVSREKKERFSLILESASTNQTSMYLCASKIVGQGSDTEAFFGQGTRLTVV.

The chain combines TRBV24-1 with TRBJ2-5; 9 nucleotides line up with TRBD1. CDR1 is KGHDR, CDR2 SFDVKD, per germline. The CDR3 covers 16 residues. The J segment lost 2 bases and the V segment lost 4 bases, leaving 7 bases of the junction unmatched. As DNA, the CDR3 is TGTGCCACCAGTGACCACCCAGGACAGGGGCAAGAGACCCAGTACTTC. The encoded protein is CATSDHPGQGQETQYF.